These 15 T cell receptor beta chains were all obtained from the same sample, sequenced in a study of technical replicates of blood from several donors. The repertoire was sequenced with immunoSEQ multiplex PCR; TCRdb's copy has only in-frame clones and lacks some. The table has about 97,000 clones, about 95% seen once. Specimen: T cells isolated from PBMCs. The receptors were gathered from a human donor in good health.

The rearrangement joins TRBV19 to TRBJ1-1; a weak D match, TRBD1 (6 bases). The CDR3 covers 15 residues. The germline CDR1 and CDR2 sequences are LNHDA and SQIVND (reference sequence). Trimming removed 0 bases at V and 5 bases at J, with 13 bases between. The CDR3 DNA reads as TGTGCCAGTAGTATAGAGGGGGGGGCGCGGACTGAAGCTTTCTTT. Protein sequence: CASSIEGGARTEAFF.

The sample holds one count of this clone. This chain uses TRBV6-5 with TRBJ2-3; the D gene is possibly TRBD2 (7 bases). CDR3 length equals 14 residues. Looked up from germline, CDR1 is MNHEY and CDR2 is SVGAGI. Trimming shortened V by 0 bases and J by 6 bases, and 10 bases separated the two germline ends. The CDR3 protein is CASSYSRGRDTQYF. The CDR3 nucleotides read TGTGCCAGCAGTTACTCGCGGGGGCGGGATACGCAGTATTTT.

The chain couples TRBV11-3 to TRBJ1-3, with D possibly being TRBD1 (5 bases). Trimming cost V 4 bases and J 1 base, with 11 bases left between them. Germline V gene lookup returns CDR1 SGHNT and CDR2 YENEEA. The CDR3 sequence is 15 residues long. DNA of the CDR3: TGTGCCAGCAGCTGGGCGACAGTTTCTGGAAACACCATATATTTT. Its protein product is CASSWATVSGNTIYF. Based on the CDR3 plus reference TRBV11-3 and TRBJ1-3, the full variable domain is EAGVVQSPRYKIIEKKQPVAFWCNPISGHNTLYWYLQNLGQGPELLIRYENEEAVDDSQLPKDRFSAERLKGVDSTLKIQPAELGDSAVYLCASSWATVSGNTIYFGEGSWLTVV.

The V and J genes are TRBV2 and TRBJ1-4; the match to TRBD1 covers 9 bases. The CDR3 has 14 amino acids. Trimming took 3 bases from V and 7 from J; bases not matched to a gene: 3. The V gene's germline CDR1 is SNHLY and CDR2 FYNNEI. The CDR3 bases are TGTGCCAGCAGTGATAGGACAGGGGTTGAAAAACTGTTTTTT. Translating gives CASSDRTGVEKLFF.

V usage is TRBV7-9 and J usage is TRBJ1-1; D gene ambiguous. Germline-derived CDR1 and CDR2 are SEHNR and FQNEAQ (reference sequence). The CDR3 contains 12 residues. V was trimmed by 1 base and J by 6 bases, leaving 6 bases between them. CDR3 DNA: TGTGCCAGCAGCTTAGTCGGGTCTGAAGCTTTCTTT. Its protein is CASSLVGSEAFF.

This chain's CDR3 is CASSDGLAGDEQFF. In nucleotides, the CDR3 is TGTGCCAGCAGCGACGGACTAGCGGGAGATGAGCAGTTCTTC. The chain uses TRBV5-5 and TRBJ2-1, with 13 bases identical to TRBD2. V trimming: 4 bases; J trimming: 8 bases; junction bases outside the gene matches: 3. Germline V lookup: CDR1 SGHKS, CDR2 YYEKEE (reference sequence). The CDR3 spans 14 residues.

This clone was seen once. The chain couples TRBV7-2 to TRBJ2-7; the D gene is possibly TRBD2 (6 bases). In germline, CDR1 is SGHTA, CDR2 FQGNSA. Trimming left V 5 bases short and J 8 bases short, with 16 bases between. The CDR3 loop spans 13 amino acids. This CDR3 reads CASSPGPGDKQYF. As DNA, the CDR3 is TGTGCCAGCAGCCCAGGCCCGGGGGATAAGCAGTACTTC.

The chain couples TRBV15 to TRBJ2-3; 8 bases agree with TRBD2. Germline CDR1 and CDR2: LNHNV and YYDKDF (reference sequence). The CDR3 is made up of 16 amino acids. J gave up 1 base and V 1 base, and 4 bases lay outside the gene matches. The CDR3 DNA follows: TGTGCCACCAGCAGAGTCAGCGGGAGTGGCACAGATACGCAGTATTTT. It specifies CATSRVSGSGTDTQYF. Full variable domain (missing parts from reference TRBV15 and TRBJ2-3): DAMVIQNPRYQVTQFGKPVTLSCSQTLNHNVMYWYQQKSSQAPKLLFHYYDKDFNNEADTPDNFQSRRPNTSFCFLDIRSPGLGDTAMYLCATSRVSGSGTDTQYFGPGTRLTVL.

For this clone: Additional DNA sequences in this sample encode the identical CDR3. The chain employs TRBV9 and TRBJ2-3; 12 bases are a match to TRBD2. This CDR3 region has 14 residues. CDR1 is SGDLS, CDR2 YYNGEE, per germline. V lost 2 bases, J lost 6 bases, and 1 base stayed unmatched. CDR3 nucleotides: TGTGCCAGCAGCGTGGGGACTAGCGGGGATACGCAGTATTTT. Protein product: CASSVGTSGDTQYF. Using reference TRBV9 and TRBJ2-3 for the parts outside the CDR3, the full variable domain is DSGVTQTPKHLITATGQRVTLRCSPRSGDLSVYWYQQSLDQGLQFLIQYYNGEERAKGNILERFSAQQFPDLHSELNLSSLELGDSALYFCASSVGTSGDTQYFGPGTRLTVL.

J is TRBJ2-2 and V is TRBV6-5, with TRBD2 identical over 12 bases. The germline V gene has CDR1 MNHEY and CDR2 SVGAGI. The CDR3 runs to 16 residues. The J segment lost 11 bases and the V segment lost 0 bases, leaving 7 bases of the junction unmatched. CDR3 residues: CASSYSILAGGPELFF. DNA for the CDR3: TGTGCCAGCAGTTACTCCATACTAGCGGGAGGCCCCGAGCTGTTTTTT.

The CDR3 spells CASSLGAAQETQYF. The CDR3 DNA is TGTGCCAGCTCCCTGGGAGCGGCTCAAGAGACCCAGTACTTC. The chain carries TRBV7-3 and TRBJ2-5, with TRBD2 as a possible D gene (5 bases). Germline V CDR1 and CDR2: SGHTA, FQGTGA. The CDR3 extends over 14 amino acids. Trimming took 8 bases from V and 2 from J, leaving 15 bases between them.

The CDR3 DNA follows: TGTGCCAGCAGCGCTCCTGACTCGTACGAGCAGTACTTC. Protein sequence: CASSAPDSYEQYF. The chain is built from TRBV28 and TRBJ2-7; D ambiguous. The germline V and J ends were trimmed by 6 bases and 4 bases, with 13 bases remaining between them. CDR3 size: 13 residues. Germline V CDR1 and CDR2: MDHEN, SYDVKM.

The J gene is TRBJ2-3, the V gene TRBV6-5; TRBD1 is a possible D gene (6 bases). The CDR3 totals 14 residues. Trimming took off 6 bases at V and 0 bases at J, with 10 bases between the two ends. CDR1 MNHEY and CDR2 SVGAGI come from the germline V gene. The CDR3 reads CASRQGFSTDTQYF. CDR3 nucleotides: TGTGCCAGCAGGCAGGGGTTTAGCACAGATACGCAGTATTTT.

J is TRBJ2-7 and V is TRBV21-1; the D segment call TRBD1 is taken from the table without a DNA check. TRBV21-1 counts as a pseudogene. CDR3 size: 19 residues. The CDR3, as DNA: TGTGCCAGCAGCAAAGCCGGGACAGGGGACGTGGGACTATCGTACGAGCAGTACTTC. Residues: CASSKAGTGDVGLSYEQYF.

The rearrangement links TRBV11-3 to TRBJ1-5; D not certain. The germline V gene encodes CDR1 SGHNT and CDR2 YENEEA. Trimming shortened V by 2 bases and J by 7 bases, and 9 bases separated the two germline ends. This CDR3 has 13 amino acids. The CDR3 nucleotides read TGTGCCAGCAGCTTACTCAGCGGGCAGCCCCAGCATTTT. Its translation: CASSLLSGQPQHF. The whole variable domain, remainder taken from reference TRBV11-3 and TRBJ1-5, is EAGVVQSPRYKIIEKKQPVAFWCNPISGHNTLYWYLQNLGQGPELLIRYENEEAVDDSQLPKDRFSAERLKGVDSTLKIQPAELGDSAVYLCASSLLSGQPQHFGDGTRLSIL.